This T cell receptor beta chain was recovered during a study of blood T cell repertoires in COVID-19. Study as a whole: From the United States, Italy and Spain came samples of acute and convalescent COVID-19.

Germline V gene data show CDR1 as LNHDA and CDR2 as SQIVND (reference sequence). CDR3 size: 12 residues. The V gene lost 8 bases and the J gene lost 5 bases, with 7 bases spanning the gap. Using immunoSEQ multiplex PCR, the repertoire was profiled, and TCRdb retains in-frame clones only, with some absent. The sample records more than 95,000 clones, about four fifths being singletons. The source of this sequence is a woman aged 80 or over with active or convalescent COVID-19. This chain connects TRBV19 to TRBJ1-6; D ambiguous. The sequenced sample was peripheral blood. This CDR3 reads CASSRDNSPLHF. In nucleotides, the CDR3 is TGTGCCAGTTCCCGGGATAATTCACCCCTCCACTTT.